The present entry profiles one TCR beta chain with its context. CDR3 length: 11 residues. V gave up 4 bases and J gave up 11 bases, with 11 bases separating them. Per the germline V gene, CDR1 is MGHDK and CDR2 is SYGVNS. The data were produced by immunoSEQ multiplex PCR, yet TCRdb's version contains in-frame clones alone and is incomplete. The data hold approximately 89,000 clones, with around 85% observed a single time. The data stem from a study of blood T cell repertoires in COVID-19. Study as a whole: There were acute and convalescent COVID-19 samples, and they came from the United States, Italy and Spain. T cells, B-cell-depleted T cells, or PBMCs supplied cDNA or gDNA.

Material for sequencing was peripheral blood. The chain uses TRBV25-1 and TRBJ1-1; D uncertain. The sequence was obtained from a woman between 65 and 79 years old with acute or convalescent COVID-19. The CDR3 spells CASSGPRGAFF. CDR3 coding DNA: TGTGCCAGCAGTGGTCCGCGAGGGGCTTTCTTT.